A single sample gave rise to the 21 T cell receptor beta chains below, sequenced in a study of beta chain features in type 1 diabetes. Of the isolated RNA, all was reverse transcribed, and so the sequenced material was expressed TCRB transcripts. Assay: immunoSEQ multiplex PCR; the TCRdb copy retains only in-frame clones and omits some. This sample has roughly 250,000 clones; about 10% occur once, and the top ten carry around 0.037%. The specimen was naive CD4+ T cells from blood. These receptors were collected from a woman between 18 and 30 years old in good health.

This clone was counted between two and nine times. The genes are TRBV5-1 and TRBJ1-1, with D uncertain. Germline V CDR1 and CDR2: SGHRS, YFSETQ. V was trimmed by 6 bases and J by 5 bases, leaving 14 bases between them. The CDR3 is 13 residues long. The CDR3: CASTSTSGTEAFF. The CDR3 DNA reads as TGCGCCAGCACCTCAACATCAGGTACTGAAGCTTTCTTT. The full variable domain, rest sourced from reference TRBV5-1 and TRBJ1-1, is KAGVTQTPRYLIKTRGQQVTLSCSPISGHRSVSWYQQTPGQGLQFLFEYFSETQRNKGNFPGRFSGRQFSNSRSEMNVSTLELGDSALYLCASTSTSGTEAFFGQGTRLTVV.

This clone showed up just a few times. The chain has TRBV9 and TRBJ1-3, with 9 bases fitting TRBD1. CDR3 size: 17 residues. J gave up 1 base and V 1 base, and 6 bases lay outside the gene matches. The V gene's germline CDR1 is SGDLS and CDR2 YYNGEE. The CDR3 loop is CASSVFDRGSSGNTIYF. The CDR3 DNA reads TGTGCCAGCAGCGTATTTGACAGGGGGAGTTCTGGAAACACCATATATTTT.

The V and J genes are TRBV30 and TRBJ2-7; perhaps TRBD1 as D (5 bases). The germline V and J ends were trimmed by 0 bases and 2 bases, with 14 bases remaining between them. The CDR3 has 15 residues. The germline CDR1 and CDR2 sequences are GTSNPN and SVGIG (reference sequence). The chain's CDR3 is CAWSVPRARAYEQYF. Written as DNA, the CDR3 is TGTGCCTGGAGTGTACCTCGGGCCAGGGCCTACGAGCAGTACTTC.

The table lists this clone with a few counts. The genes are TRBV19 and TRBJ2-7; no reliable D call. CDR1 and CDR2 from the germline V gene are LNHDA and SQIVND (reference sequence). This CDR3 contains 16 residues. Trimming left V 0 bases short and J 1 base short, with 13 bases between. CDR3 sequence reads: CASSIDYTRASYEQYF. For the CDR3, the DNA is TGTGCCAGTAGTATAGATTACACCAGAGCGTCCTACGAGCAGTACTTC.

The table lists this clone with a few counts. This chain joins TRBV2 and TRBJ1-2; no clear D gene. Per the germline V gene, CDR1 is SNHLY and CDR2 is FYNNEI. Trimming cost V 1 base and J 7 bases, with 13 bases left between them. The CDR3 sequence is 14 residues long. This CDR3 reads CASSEENIAGGYTF. The CDR3 DNA is TGTGCCAGCAGTGAAGAGAACATCGCAGGTGGCTACACCTTC.

V and J are TRBV2 and TRBJ2-5; D is possibly TRBD2 (5 bases). Germline assignment: CDR1 SNHLY and CDR2 FYNNEI. V gave up 5 bases and J gave up 2 bases, with 9 bases separating them. This CDR3 spans 13 amino acids. CDR3 sequence: CASSFGLQETQYF. The CDR3 DNA reads TGTGCCAGCAGTTTCGGACTGCAAGAGACCCAGTACTTC.

This clone occurred a few times. The chain recombines TRBV5-1 with TRBJ2-1; 16 bases line up with TRBD2. CDR1 is SGHRS and CDR2 is YFSETQ in the germline V gene. CDR3 length: 15 residues. With 2 bases clipped from V and 13 bases from J, the junction kept 6 bases outside the gene matches. The CDR3: CASSFAGTSGRAQFF. The CDR3 DNA sequence: TGCGCCAGCAGCTTCGCCGGGACTAGCGGGAGGGCCCAGTTCTTC.

In this sample, this clone turned up a few times. The V gene is TRBV6-6, the J gene TRBJ2-7; the match to TRBD1 covers 7 bases. The CDR3 consists of 12 residues. V trimming: 2 bases; J trimming: 9 bases; junction bases outside the gene matches: 4. CDR1 is MNHNY, CDR2 SVGAGI, per germline (reference sequence). The CDR3 sequence: CASSYRTGGQYF. The CDR3 DNA is TGTGCCAGCAGTTACCGGACAGGAGGGCAGTACTTC.

This clone was found a few times. The chain couples TRBV5-6 to TRBJ1-1; unclear D gene. V was cut by 1 base and J by 1 base, with 11 bases left in between. This CDR3 comprises 15 residues. Germline CDR1 and CDR2: SGHDT and YYEEEE. Here the CDR3 reads CASSLRRIPNTEAFF. CDR3 nucleotides: TGTGCCAGCAGCTTGCGGCGGATTCCGAACACTGAAGCTTTCTTT. The variable domain in full, with the rest retrieved from reference TRBV5-6 and TRBJ1-1, is DAGVTQSPTHLIKTRGQQVTLRCSPKSGHDTVSWYQQALGQGPQFIFQYYEEEERQRGNFPDRFSGHQFPNYSSELNVNALLLGDSALYLCASSLRRIPNTEAFFGQGTRLTVV.

The genes are TRBV5-1 and TRBJ2-7; 10 positions agree with TRBD1. Germline CDR1 is SGHRS and CDR2 is YFSETQ. V gave up 4 bases and J gave up 6 bases; unmatched junction bases: 13. This CDR3 is built from 16 residues. The CDR3 spells CASSEEAGTGDAEQYF. The CDR3 DNA sequence: TGCGCCAGCAGCGAGGAAGCCGGGACAGGGGACGCCGAGCAGTACTTC.

This clone was seen only a few times. V is TRBV10-3 and J is TRBJ1-2; a weak D match, TRBD1 (6 bases). The CDR3 extends over 12 amino acids. Trimming took off 4 bases at V and 6 bases at J, with 9 bases between the two ends. Germline V gene sequence: CDR1 ENHRY, CDR2 SYGVKD. DNA for the CDR3: TGTGCCATCAGTGGATACAGGGATGGCTACACCTTC. Protein product: CAISGYRDGYTF.

The chain employs TRBV5-4 and TRBJ2-5; D possibly corresponds to TRBD2 (6 bases). Between the trimmed V and J ends, which lost 1 base and 2 bases, there was a span of 12 bases. Germline loops: CDR1 SGHNT, CDR2 YYREEE (reference sequence). CDR3 length: 15 amino acids. The CDR3 region is CASSLMAGRQETQYF. Here the CDR3 DNA reads TGTGCCAGCAGCTTGATGGCGGGGAGACAAGAGACCCAGTACTTC. The variable domain in full, completed from reference TRBV5-4 and TRBJ2-5, reads ETGVTQSPTHLIKTRGQQVTLRCSSQSGHNTVSWYQQALGQGPQFIFQYYREEENGRGNFPPRFSGLQFPNYSSELNVNALELDDSALYLCASSLMAGRQETQYFGPGTRLLVL.

The chain uses TRBV4-1 and TRBJ1-2; 8 bases are shared with TRBD1. The trim removed 5 bases at V and 6 bases at J, leaving 8 bases unmatched. Germline CDR1 is MGHRA and CDR2 is YSYEKL. This CDR3 region has 14 residues. The CDR3 nucleotides read TGCGCCAGCAGCTCGGAGACAGGGGTCGATGGCTACACCTTC. Protein sequence: CASSSETGVDGYTF.

The chain is built from TRBV7-6 and TRBJ2-3; 10 bases are shared with TRBD2. The CDR3 has 18 residues. The germline gives CDR1 SGHVS, CDR2 FNYEAQ. After removal of 1 base from V and 0 bases from J, the junction contained 7 bases not matched to a gene. The DNA for the CDR3 is TGTGCCAGCAGCTTAGGGACGAGCGGGAGGGGGAGCACAGATACGCAGTATTTT. The encoded protein is CASSLGTSGRGSTDTQYF.

Comment on this clone: One junction end disagrees with the germline gene, perhaps due to a read error. Other DNA sequences from this sample encode an identical CDR3 as well. The chain links TRBV7-3 to TRBJ2-2, with D tentatively TRBD2 (6 bases). The CDR3 totals 14 residues. Germline CDR1 and CDR2: SGHTA and FQGTGA. CDR3 sequence reads: CASSPQTAGGELFF. CDR3 coding DNA: TGTGCCAGCAGCCCTCAGACAGCTGGCGGGGAGCTGTTCTTT.

The J gene is TRBJ1-6, the V gene TRBV2; D is possibly TRBD1 (6 bases). V was trimmed by 8 bases and J by 10 bases, leaving 9 bases between them. CDR1 is SNHLY and CDR2 is FYNNEI in the germline V gene. The CDR3 contains 11 residues. This CDR3 is CASGQSSPLHF. The CDR3 bases are TGTGCCAGCGGACAGTCATCACCCCTCCACTTT. Full variable domain (remainder filled in from reference TRBV2 and TRBJ1-6): EPEVTQTPSHQVTQMGQEVILRCVPISNHLYFYWYRQILGQKVEFLVSFYNNEISEKSEIFDDQFSVERPDGSNFTLKIRSTKLEDSAMYFCASGQSSPLHFGNGTRLTVT.

The chain joins TRBV15 to TRBJ1-1; D is uncertain. V lost 5 bases, J lost 2 bases, and 15 bases lay in between. This CDR3 comprises 15 residues. Germline V gives CDR1 LNHNV, CDR2 YYDKDF (reference sequence). The CDR3, as DNA: TGTGCCACCAGCCGGTTGGCAGGTGCAAACACTGAAGCTTTCTTT. It codes for CATSRLAGANTEAFF. The entire variable domain, with the rest obtained from reference TRBV15 and TRBJ1-1, is as follows: DAMVIQNPRYQVTQFGKPVTLSCSQTLNHNVMYWYQQKSSQAPKLLFHYYDKDFNNEADTPDNFQSRRPNTSFCFLDIRSPGLGDTAMYLCATSRLAGANTEAFFGQGTRLTVV.

This clone was seen a handful of times. CDR3 sequence: CASHLWGGSNEKLFF. In DNA, the CDR3 is TGTGCCAGCCATCTATGGGGGGGCTCTAATGAAAAACTGTTTTTT. This chain joins TRBV5-4 and TRBJ1-4; weak D call: TRBD1 (6 bases). The CDR3 runs 15 residues. The V gene's germline CDR1 is SGHNT and CDR2 YYREEE (reference sequence). V lost 7 bases and J lost 3, with 16 bases in between.

This clone was seen more than once but under ten times. The genes are TRBV5-1 and TRBJ1-1; no reliable D call. The V end was cut by 2 bases, the J end by 3 bases, with 11 bases between. The CDR3 has 14 residues. Germline values: CDR1 SGHRS, CDR2 YFSETQ. CDR3 region: CASSFGGVDTEAFF. Written as DNA, the CDR3 is TGCGCCAGCAGCTTCGGAGGAGTTGACACTGAAGCTTTCTTT.

The CDR3 region has the DNA TGTGCCAGCAGTAATACAGGGCGGTACGAGCAGTACTTC. It yields the protein CASSNTGRYEQYF. V gene TRBV27 combines with J gene TRBJ2-7; weak D call: TRBD1 (6 bases). Trimming took 5 bases from V and 4 from J, leaving 12 bases between them. This CDR3 comprises 13 residues. The germline gives CDR1 MNHEY, CDR2 SMNVEV (reference sequence).

The sample holds a few counts of this clone. The chain employs TRBV18 and TRBJ1-3; D unclear. CDR1 and CDR2 from the germline V gene are KGHSH and LQKENI. The CDR3 totals 15 residues. V gave up 2 bases and J gave up 0 bases, with 8 bases separating them. CDR3 sequence reads: CASSPNLSSGNTIYF. CDR3 nucleotide sequence: TGTGCCAGCTCACCAAATCTTAGCTCTGGAAACACCATATATTTT.